In its sample, the clone carrying this T cell receptor (beta chain) was seen a few times. Its target is not known. It was with a sample-barcoded 5' primer and a J-beta primer mix that a second PCR of roughly 7 to 12 cycles was run. Every sample returned 2.5 million or more CDR3-containing paired-end reads. A single record per CDR3 protein comes from TCRdb applying MiXCR to the 5' RACE reads. The sample consists of 450,000 to 700,000 distinct CDR3 sequences, roughly 28% of them appearing once. Deletions cut 8 bases from V and 0 bases from J, with 17 bases between. The CDR3 extends over 16 amino acids. CDR1 is SGHTA and CDR2 is FQGNSA in the germline V gene. Peripheral blood was drawn, about 9.7 milliliters per donor. Extraction of total RNA produced a minimum of 5 micrograms from each sample. The sample originates from a study of blood T cells in healthy people across ages. Overall study results and limits: Among long-lived donors, naive CD4+ cells were more numerous and diversity higher than in aged donors.

The sequencing input was blood. The rearrangement joins TRBV7-2 to TRBJ1-5; D is ambiguous. This TCR was sampled from a woman in her 70s in good health. CDR3 residues: CASSVGSPYSNQPQHF. CDR3 DNA sequence: TGTGCCAGCTCCGTCGGGTCACCATATAGCAATCAGCCCCAGCATTTT.